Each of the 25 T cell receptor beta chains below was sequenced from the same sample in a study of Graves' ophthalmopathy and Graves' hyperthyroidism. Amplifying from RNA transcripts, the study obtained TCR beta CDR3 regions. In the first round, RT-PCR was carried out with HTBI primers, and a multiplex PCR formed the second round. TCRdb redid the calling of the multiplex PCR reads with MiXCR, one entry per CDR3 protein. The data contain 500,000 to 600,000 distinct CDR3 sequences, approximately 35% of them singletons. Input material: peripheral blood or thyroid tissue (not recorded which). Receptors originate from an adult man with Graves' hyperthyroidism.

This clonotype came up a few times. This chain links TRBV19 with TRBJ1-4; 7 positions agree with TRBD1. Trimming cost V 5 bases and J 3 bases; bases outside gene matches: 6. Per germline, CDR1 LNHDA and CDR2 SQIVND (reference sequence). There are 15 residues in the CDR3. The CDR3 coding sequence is TGTGCCAGTAGTGGCTACGGGACAGCTAATGAAAAACTGTTTTTT. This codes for CASSGYGTANEKLFF.

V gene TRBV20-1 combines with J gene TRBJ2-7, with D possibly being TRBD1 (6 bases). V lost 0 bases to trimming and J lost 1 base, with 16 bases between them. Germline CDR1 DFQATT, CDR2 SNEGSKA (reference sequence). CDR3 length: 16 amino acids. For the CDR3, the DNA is TGCAGTGCTAGAGATAATGAGGGGGTCCCTTCCTACGAGCAGTACTTC. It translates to CSARDNEGVPSYEQYF.

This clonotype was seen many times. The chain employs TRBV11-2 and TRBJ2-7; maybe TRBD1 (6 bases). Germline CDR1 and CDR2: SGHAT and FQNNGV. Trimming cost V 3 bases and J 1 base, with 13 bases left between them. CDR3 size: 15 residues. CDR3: CASSFSQGSSYEQYF. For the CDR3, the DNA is TGTGCCAGCAGCTTCTCTCAGGGGTCTTCCTACGAGCAGTACTTC.

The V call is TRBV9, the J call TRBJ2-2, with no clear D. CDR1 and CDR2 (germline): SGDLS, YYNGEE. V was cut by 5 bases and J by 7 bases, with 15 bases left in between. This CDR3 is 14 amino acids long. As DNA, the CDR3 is TGTGCCAGCAGATCCCGGACGGTCGTCGGGGAGCTGTTTTTT. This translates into CASRSRTVVGELFF.

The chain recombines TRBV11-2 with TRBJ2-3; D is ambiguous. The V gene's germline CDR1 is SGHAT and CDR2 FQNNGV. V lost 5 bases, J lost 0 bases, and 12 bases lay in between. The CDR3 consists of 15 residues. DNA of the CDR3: TGTGCCAGCAGCCGAAGTGTTCCTAGCACAGATACGCAGTATTTT. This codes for CASSRSVPSTDTQYF.

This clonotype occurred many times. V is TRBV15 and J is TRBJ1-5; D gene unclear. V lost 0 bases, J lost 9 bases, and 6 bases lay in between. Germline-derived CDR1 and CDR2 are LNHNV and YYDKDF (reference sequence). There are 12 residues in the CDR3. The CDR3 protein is CATSRDYSPQHF. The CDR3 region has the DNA TGTGCCACCAGCAGAGATTATTCGCCCCAGCATTTT. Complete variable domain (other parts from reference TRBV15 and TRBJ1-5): DAMVIQNPRYQVTQFGKPVTLSCSQTLNHNVMYWYQQKSSQAPKLLFHYYDKDFNNEADTPDNFQSRRPNTSFCFLDIRSPGLGDTAMYLCATSRDYSPQHFGDGTRLSIL.

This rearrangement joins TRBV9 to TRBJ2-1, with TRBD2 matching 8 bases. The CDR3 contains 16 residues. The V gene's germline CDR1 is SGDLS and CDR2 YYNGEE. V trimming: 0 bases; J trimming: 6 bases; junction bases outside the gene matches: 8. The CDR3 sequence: CASSVEMAGGPNEQFF. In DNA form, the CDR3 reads TGTGCCAGCAGCGTAGAAATGGCGGGAGGTCCCAATGAGCAGTTCTTC.

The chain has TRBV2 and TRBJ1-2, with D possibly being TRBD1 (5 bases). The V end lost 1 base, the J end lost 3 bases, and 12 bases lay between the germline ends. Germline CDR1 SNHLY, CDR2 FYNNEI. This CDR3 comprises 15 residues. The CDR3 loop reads CASSEGSGGDYGYTF. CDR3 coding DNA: TGTGCCAGCAGTGAAGGGAGCGGGGGGGACTATGGCTACACCTTC.

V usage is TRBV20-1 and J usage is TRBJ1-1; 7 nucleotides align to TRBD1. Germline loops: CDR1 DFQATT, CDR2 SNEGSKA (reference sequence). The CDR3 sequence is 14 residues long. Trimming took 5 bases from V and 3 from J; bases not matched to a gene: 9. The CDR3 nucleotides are TGCAGTGCTGAAAAACTAGGGGGCTACACTGAAGCTTTCTTT. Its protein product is CSAEKLGGYTEAFF.

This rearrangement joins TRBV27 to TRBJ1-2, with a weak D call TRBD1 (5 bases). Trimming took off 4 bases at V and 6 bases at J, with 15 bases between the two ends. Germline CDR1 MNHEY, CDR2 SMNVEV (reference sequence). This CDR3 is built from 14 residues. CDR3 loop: CASSSLGEEDGYTF. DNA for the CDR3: TGTGCCAGCAGTTCTCTGGGGGAGGAAGATGGCTACACCTTC.

Written as DNA, the CDR3 is TGTGCCAGCAGTGAAGCAGTGCAGGATGGACTATATGGCTACACCTTC. This sequence encodes CASSEAVQDGLYGYTF. V and J are TRBV2 and TRBJ1-2; D is unclear. Deletions cut 0 bases from V and 5 bases from J, with 16 bases between. The CDR3 totals 16 residues. Germline loops: CDR1 SNHLY, CDR2 FYNNEI.

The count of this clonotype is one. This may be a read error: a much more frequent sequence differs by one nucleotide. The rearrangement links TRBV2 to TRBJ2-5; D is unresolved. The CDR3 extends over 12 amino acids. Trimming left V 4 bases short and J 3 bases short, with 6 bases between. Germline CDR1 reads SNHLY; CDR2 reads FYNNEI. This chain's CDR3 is CASSGFEETQYF. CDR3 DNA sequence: TGTGCCAGCAGTGGGTTCGAAGAGACCCAGTACTTC.

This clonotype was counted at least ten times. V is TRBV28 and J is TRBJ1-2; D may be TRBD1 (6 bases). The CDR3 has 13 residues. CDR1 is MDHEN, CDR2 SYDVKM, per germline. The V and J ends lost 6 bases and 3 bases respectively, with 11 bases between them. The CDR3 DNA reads TGTGCCAGCAGCTGGGACATGGACTATGGCTACACCTTC. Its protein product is CASSWDMDYGYTF.

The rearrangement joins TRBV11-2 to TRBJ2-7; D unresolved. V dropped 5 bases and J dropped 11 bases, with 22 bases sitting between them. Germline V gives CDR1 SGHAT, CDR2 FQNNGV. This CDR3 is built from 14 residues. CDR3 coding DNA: TGTGCCAGCAGCCCTGTCTACGCCCCCTCGGAGAAGTACTTC. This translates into CASSPVYAPSEKYF.

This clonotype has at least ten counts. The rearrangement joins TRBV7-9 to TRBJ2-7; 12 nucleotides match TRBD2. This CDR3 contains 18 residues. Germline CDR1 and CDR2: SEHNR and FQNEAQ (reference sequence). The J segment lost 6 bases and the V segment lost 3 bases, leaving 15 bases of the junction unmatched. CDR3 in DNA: TGTGCCAGCAGCTTTACTAGCGGGAGGAAGAAGGGAGAGAGCGAGCAGTACTTC. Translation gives CASSFTSGRKKGESEQYF.

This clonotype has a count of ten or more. Here the CDR3 DNA reads TGTGCCAGCAGCTTCCGGGACAGGGCGTTTGGCTACACCTTC. It encodes CASSFRDRAFGYTF. The chain couples TRBV9 to TRBJ1-2; the match to TRBD1 covers 9 bases. The ends lost 4 bases at V and 7 bases at J; junction bases unmatched: 8. CDR3 size: 14 residues. Germline lookup yields CDR1 SGDLS and CDR2 YYNGEE.

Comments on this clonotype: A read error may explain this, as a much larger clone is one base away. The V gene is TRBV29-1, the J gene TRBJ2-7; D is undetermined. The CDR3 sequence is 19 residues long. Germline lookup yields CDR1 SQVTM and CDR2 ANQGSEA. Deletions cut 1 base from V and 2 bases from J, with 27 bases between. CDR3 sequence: CSVEGRGRVSENNPYEQYF. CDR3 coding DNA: TGCAGCGTTGAAGGGCGTGGCAGAGTCAGCGAGAATAACCCCTACGAGCAGTACTTC.

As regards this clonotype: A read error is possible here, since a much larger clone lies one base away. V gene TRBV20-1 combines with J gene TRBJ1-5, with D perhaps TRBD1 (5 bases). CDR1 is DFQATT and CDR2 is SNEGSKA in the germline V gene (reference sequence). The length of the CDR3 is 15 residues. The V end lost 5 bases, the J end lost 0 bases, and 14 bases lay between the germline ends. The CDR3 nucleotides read TGCAGTGCTGACCCCGGGGGGGGTAGCAATCAGCCCCAGCATTTT. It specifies CSADPGGGSNQPQHF.

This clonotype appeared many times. As DNA, the CDR3 is TGTGCCAGCAGCTTACTGGGGGCTCAAGAGACCCAGTACTTC. Translation gives CASSLLGAQETQYF. The chain has TRBV7-6 and TRBJ2-5, with D perhaps TRBD1 (6 bases). CDR1 is SGHVS and CDR2 is FNYEAQ in the germline V gene. The V and J ends lost 2 bases and 2 bases respectively, with 9 bases between them. This CDR3 spans 14 amino acids. The full variable domain, completed using reference TRBV7-6 and TRBJ2-5, is GAGVSQSPRYKVTKRGQDVALRCDPISGHVSLYWYRQALGQGPEFLTYFNYEAQQDKSGLPNDRFSAERPEGSISTLTIQRTEQRDSAMYRCASSLLGAQETQYFGPGTRLLVL.

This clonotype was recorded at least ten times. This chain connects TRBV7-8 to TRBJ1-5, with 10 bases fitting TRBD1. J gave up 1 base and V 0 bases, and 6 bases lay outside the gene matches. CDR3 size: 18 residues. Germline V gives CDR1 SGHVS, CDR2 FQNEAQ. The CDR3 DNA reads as TGTGCCAGCAGCTTAGCGACAGGGGGCGAAGGAAGCAATCAGCCCCAGCATTTT. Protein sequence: CASSLATGGEGSNQPQHF.

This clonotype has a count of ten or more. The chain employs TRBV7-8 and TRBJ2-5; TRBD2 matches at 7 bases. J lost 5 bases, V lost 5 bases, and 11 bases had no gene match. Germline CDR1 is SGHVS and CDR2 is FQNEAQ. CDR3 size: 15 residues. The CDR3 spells CASSPDRLAAETQYF. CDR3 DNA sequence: TGTGCCAGCAGCCCGGATCGTCTAGCGGCCGAGACCCAGTACTTC.

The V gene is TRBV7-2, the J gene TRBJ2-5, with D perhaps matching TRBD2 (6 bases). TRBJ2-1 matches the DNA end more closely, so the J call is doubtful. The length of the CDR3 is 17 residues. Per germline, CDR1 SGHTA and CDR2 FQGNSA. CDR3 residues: CASGGKHGRGAVDEQFF. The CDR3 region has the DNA TGTGCCAGCGGCGGGAAGCACGGGCGGGGCGCAGTGGATGAGCAGTTCTTC.

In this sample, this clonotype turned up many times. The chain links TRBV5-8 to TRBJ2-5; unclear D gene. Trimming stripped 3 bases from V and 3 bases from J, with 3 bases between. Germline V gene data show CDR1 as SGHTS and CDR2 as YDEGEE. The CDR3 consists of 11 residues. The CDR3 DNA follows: TGTGCCAGCAGCTCAAAAGAGACCCAGTACTTC. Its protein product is CASSSKETQYF.

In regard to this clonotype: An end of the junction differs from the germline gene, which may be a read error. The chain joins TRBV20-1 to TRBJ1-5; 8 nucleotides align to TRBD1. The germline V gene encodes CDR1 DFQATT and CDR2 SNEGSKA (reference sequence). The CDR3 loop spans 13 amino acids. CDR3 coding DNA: TGCAGTGCCAGAGAGGACAGGGATCGGCCCCAGCATTTT. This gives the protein CSAREDRDRPQHF.

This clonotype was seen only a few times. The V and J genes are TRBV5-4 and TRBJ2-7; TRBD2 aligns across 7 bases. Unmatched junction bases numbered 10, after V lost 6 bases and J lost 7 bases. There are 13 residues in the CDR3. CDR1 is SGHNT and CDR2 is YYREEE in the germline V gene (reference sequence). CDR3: CASNHAGVEEQYF. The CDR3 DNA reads TGTGCCAGCAACCACGCGGGGGTGGAGGAGCAGTACTTC.